This note documents a single TCR beta chain sequence. The antigen is not known. The sample is drawn from a study of post-analysis software for immune sequencing data. The overall study: Secondary progressive, relapsing-remitting and progressive-relapsing multiple sclerosis were among the included disease courses.

Study findings and constraints: When the samples were clustered directly with F measure, those that had been prepared in the same batch showed strong co-clustering. For normalized Chao1 diversity, multiple sclerosis patients scored significantly lower than controls did. Among roughly five TRBV segments more frequent in patients than controls were TRBV5-6, TRBV5-1 and TRBV20-1.

Incorporated into the TCR beta cDNA libraries were unique molecular identifiers, which served to reduce PCR and sequencing biases. Roughly 500,000 cDNA molecules were obtained per 1 to 10 million input T cells. TCRdb recomputed calls from the PCR reads with MiXCR, one row per CDR3 protein. The table shows about 170,000 distinct CDR3 sequences, with approximately 31% occurring only once. J gave up 7 bases and V 5 bases, and 12 bases lay outside the gene matches. From germline, CDR1 is MNHEY and CDR2 SMNVEV (reference sequence). The CDR3 spans 16 residues. The rearrangement uses TRBV27 and TRBJ2-3, with 10 bases lining up with TRBD2. The sequence came from a girl under 18 with multiple sclerosis. The sample comprised blood. CDR3 sequence reads: CASSTTSGASLNTQYF. In DNA form, the CDR3 reads TGTGCCAGCAGTACCACTAGCGGGGCATCTCTAAATACGCAGTATTTT.